This T cell receptor (beta chain) was observed in a study of shared clonotypes between healthy human individuals (dated by TCRdb to about 2020). With respect to the entire study: The cohort included three men and a couple of women between 18 and 49 years of age. Per donor, three plates each were used for CD4 naive and CD4 memory, two for CD8 naive, and one for CD8 memory. To estimate repertoire size and how much clonotypes are shared between individuals, the study performed deep sequencing of blood TCR repertoires from roughly five healthy adults. Different laboratories and diverse techniques were used to prepare libraries and sequence TCR repertoires, to increase sequencing depth and limit assay-specific biases. Each donor's leukapheresis produced roughly between about 0.9 and 9.5 billion PBMCs. The paper's findings and limits, for the study overall: Only blood was sampled, and tissue TCR repertoires likely differ from those in blood. When several donors were compared, the shared fraction of clonotypes was about 5% for naive CD4, around 3.6% for naive CD8, more than 2% for memory CD4, and roughly 0.4% for memory CD8. Pairwise subsampling indicated that sequencing depth was expected to affect the degree of clonotype sharing among donors. Rarefaction of sorted-subset datasets indicated incomplete sequencing despite the large sequencing depth. Clonotypes shared by all four sorted-subset donors showed higher generation probabilities than non-shared clonotypes. Because the study included a small number of donors, the genetic and exposure-history diversity represented was limited. Estimated clonotype richness was generally larger for naive than for memory subsets.

As concerns this clone: What this receptor recognizes is not known. Per-base qualities were not stored, and no clone one base away is much larger.

The donors were healthy, HIV-negative adults who had no recently reported acute infections or vaccinations. Every donor was a Caucasian adult living in Nashville, Tennessee, USA. Magnetic negative selection was used to enrich CD4+ T cells, after which naive cells were positively selected on CD45RA and the negative fraction became the memory subset. After blood collection by leukapheresis, PBMCs were isolated using Ficoll-Histopaque density gradient centrifugation and then cryopreserved in the vapor phase of liquid nitrogen. Analytical flow cytometry was used to check the purity and quantity of each magnetically sorted T cell population. Genomic DNA was isolated from every sorted fraction and measured by UV absorbance on a Nanodrop 2000c. Including the terminal cysteine and phenylalanine, the CDR3 comprises 15 residues. The entry retains the CDR3 DNA only, 45 bases that are in frame from base 1. As encoded in the germline V gene, CDR1 is MDHEN while CDR2 is SYDVKM. V gives up 6 bases and J gives up 3 bases, and the segment between their germline ends measures 17 bases.

Using the deep immunoSEQ assay, TCR CDR3 regions were amplified from genomic DNA by multiplex PCR. For each cell subset, the extracted genomic DNA was distributed evenly across all wells of several immunoSEQ 96-well plates, and each plate served as one replicate. For sorted subsets, each replicate PCR was loaded with 200 to 250 ng genomic DNA, equivalent to about 30,000 T cell genomes. Purified libraries were quantified with a Qubit 3.0 fluorometer, sized on a Bioanalyzer 2100, and re-quantified with the KAPA Library Quantification kit. A separate single-read 150-cycle Illumina NextSeq 550 flow cell was used to sequence each immunoSEQ 96-well plate. Per the authors' processing: Because the immunoSEQ output held only junctional sequences and lacked quality scores, the filtering could not match the filtering applied to full-length reads. Sequences were annotated with PyIR, a Python wrapper for IgBLAST v1.9, and V/J genes and CDR3 were assigned using IMGT germline references. Any read was removed if the V/J assignment was weak (E-value above 1e-6), the CDR3 was missing, or the read contained stop codons, out-of-frame junctions, or ambiguous translated residues. V3J clonotypes were defined as sequences sharing the same inferred V gene, J gene, and CDR3 amino acid sequence. Percentage overlap between repertoires was calculated by dividing the number of shared unique clonotypes by the size of the smaller repertoire. Repertoire richness was assessed with RTK rarefaction, the Chao1 estimator, and Recon v2.1 estimates of unobserved clonotypes. Generation probabilities were computed with OLGA for all TCRbeta clonotypes obtained by the gDNA method from several donors. Here the immuneACCESS table is served through TCRdb, limited to in-frame sequences with V and J called. Missing clones are a known gap in these copies; in checked studies unresolved V genes cover under half, and the rest lacks a known reason. D and trimming were read from the DNA, whereas the V and J calls and clone size are those reported in that table. The table for this sample lists about 2 million clones; 90% to 95% of them were counted only once. The top ten clones comprise 0.13% of the sample.

This sequence originates from a man aged 18-30 years in good health. Sequencing used naive CD4+ T cells sorted from blood. Taken with the paper, the label for cell subset or site translates to: CD45RA+ positively selected. The V and J segments used are TRBV28 and TRBJ1-1; a weak D assignment points to TRBD1 (6 bases agree). At the DNA level, the sequence is TGTGCCAGCAGAAGGCATGCAGGGGCTGACACTGAAGCTTTCTTT. Translated, it gives CASRRHAGADTEAFF.